The 17 T cell receptor beta chains in this list originate from one sample, sequenced in a study of neurological immune-mediated disorders. TCRdb fed the 5' RACE reads into MiXCR, producing one record per CDR3 protein. The sample holds tens of thousands of distinct CDR3 sequences, 2.5% to 3% seen once. The sequenced sample was PBMCs. The receptors here all came from a woman in her thirties with multiple sclerosis.

There are many counts of this clonotype. CDR3 nucleotide sequence: TGTGCCAGCAGTGCTACTAGTGCGCAGTACTTC. Translated: CASSATSAQYF. The gene calls are TRBV2 and TRBJ2-7; D might be TRBD2 (5 bases). V was cut by 4 bases and J by 9 bases, with 10 bases left in between. CDR3 length: 11 residues. Germline CDR1 and CDR2: SNHLY and FYNNEI.

This clonotype was seen repeatedly, ten times or more. V gene TRBV7-2 combines with J gene TRBJ1-1; D remains unclear. Trimming took off 3 bases at V and 0 bases at J, with 11 bases between the two ends. This CDR3 comprises 15 residues. Per the germline V gene, CDR1 is SGHTA and CDR2 is FQGNSA. The CDR3, as DNA: TGTGCCAGCAGCTTCTTTGCAGGACTGAACACTGAAGCTTTCTTT. This gives the protein CASSFFAGLNTEAFF.

This clonotype has at least ten counts. This sequence joins TRBV18 and TRBJ2-1, with TRBD1 as a possible D gene (7 bases). Germline V CDR1 and CDR2: KGHSH, LQKENI. The CDR3 loop spans 15 amino acids. V was pared by 2 bases and J by 9 bases, with 17 bases between. CDR3 coding DNA: TGTGCCAGCTCACCATTTAGGACAGGCGGGACTGAGCAGTTCTTC. Translating gives CASSPFRTGGTEQFF.

This clonotype came up many times. The chain couples TRBV5-1 to TRBJ1-6; 8 bases map to TRBD1. Per the germline V gene, CDR1 is SGHRS and CDR2 is YFSETQ. V was clipped by 0 bases and J by 8 bases; unmatched bases: 4. This CDR3 contains 15 residues. CDR3 protein: CASSLGQGTHSPLHF. CDR3 nucleotide sequence: TGCGCCAGCAGCTTGGGACAGGGGACGCATTCACCCCTCCACTTT.

This clonotype was found many times. The CDR3 here is CASSLSGSFYEQFF. As DNA, the CDR3 is TGCGCCAGCAGCTTAAGCGGGAGTTTCTATGAGCAGTTCTTC. V gene TRBV5-1 combines with J gene TRBJ2-1; TRBD2 agrees at 8 bases. The CDR3 spans 14 residues. CDR1 is SGHRS, CDR2 YFSETQ, per germline. V lost 2 bases and J lost 8; bases outside the gene matches: 6. Complete variable domain (other parts from reference TRBV5-1 and TRBJ2-1): KAGVTQTPRYLIKTRGQQVTLSCSPISGHRSVSWYQQTPGQGLQFLFEYFSETQRNKGNFPGRFSGRQFSNSRSEMNVSTLELGDSALYLCASSLSGSFYEQFFGPGTRLTVL.

At least ten counts were recorded for this clonotype. J is TRBJ2-3 and V is TRBV12-3 or TRBV12-4; TRBD2 is a possible D gene (5 bases). The CDR3 sequence is 14 residues long. V dropped 2 bases and J dropped 2 bases, with 8 bases sitting between them. CDR3 loop: CASSLHGNTDTQYF. The CDR3 DNA reads TGTGCCAGCAGTTTACACGGGAACACAGATACGCAGTATTTT.

This clonotype was detected many times. The gene calls are TRBV24-1 and TRBJ2-1, with 16 bases identical to TRBD2. Trimming cost V 4 bases and J 9 bases; bases outside gene matches: 5. Germline V gives CDR1 KGHDR, CDR2 SFDVKD. The CDR3 spans 16 residues. In DNA, the CDR3 is TGTGCCACCAGTGAGAAGGGACTAGCGGGAGGGCGTGAGCAGTTCTTC. Translated: CATSEKGLAGGREQFF.

This clonotype was seen ten or more times. The chain links TRBV6-2 or TRBV6-3 to TRBJ2-1; 10 bases line up with TRBD2. The CDR3 runs to 15 residues. CDR1 and CDR2 from the germline V gene are MNHEY and SVGEGT. The V and J ends lost 4 bases and 7 bases, in that order; junction bases with no gene match: 7. Here the CDR3 DNA reads TGTGCCAGCAGTTCGCCTAGCGGGAGTTTAAATGAGCAGTTCTTC. It codes for CASSSPSGSLNEQFF.

This clonotype has at least ten counts. This sequence joins TRBV20-1 and TRBJ1-6; TRBD1 matches 10 bases. Losses at the gene ends were 0 bases for V and 6 bases for J; bases not matched to a gene: 5. Germline CDR1 and CDR2: DFQATT and SNEGSKA (reference sequence). The CDR3 sequence is 16 residues long. The CDR3 region is CSAREGQGLGNSPLHF. The CDR3 coding sequence is TGCAGTGCTAGAGAGGGACAGGGGTTGGGTAATTCACCCCTCCACTTT.

This clonotype was seen a few times. V usage is TRBV3-1 and J usage is TRBJ2-2; perhaps TRBD2 as D (5 bases). The germline V gene has CDR1 LGHDT and CDR2 YNNKEL (reference sequence). This CDR3 is built from 15 residues. V lost 6 bases and J lost 0, with 11 bases in between. The CDR3 is CASSGSGSNTGELFF. In DNA form, the CDR3 reads TGTGCCAGCAGTGGAAGCGGCTCGAACACCGGGGAGCTGTTTTTT.

This clonotype was observed a few times. V and J are TRBV7-2 and TRBJ2-4; TRBD1 might be the D (6 bases). Trimming left V 3 bases short and J 3 bases short, with 12 bases between. The CDR3 runs to 15 residues. The germline CDR1 and CDR2 sequences are SGHTA and FQGNSA. Written as DNA, the CDR3 is TGTGCCAGCAGCTTTTTGGGGGCAGACAAAAACATTCAGTACTTC. Translating gives CASSFLGADKNIQYF.

The sample holds many counts of this clonotype. The chain combines TRBV7-7 with TRBJ2-5; a weak D match, TRBD2 (5 bases). The CDR3 length is 14 residues. Trimming left V 5 bases short and J 4 bases short, with 14 bases between. The V gene's germline CDR1 is SSHAT and CDR2 FNYEAQ (reference sequence). The CDR3 DNA reads TGTGCCAGCAGCCCCGCGGTCGCGGGAGAGACCCAGTACTTC. Translated, it gives CASSPAVAGETQYF. The whole variable domain, filled in from reference TRBV7-7 and TRBJ2-5, reads GAGVSQSPRYKVTKRGQDVTLRCDPISSHATLYWYQQALGQGPEFLTYFNYEAQPDKSGLPSDRFSAERPEGSISTLTIQRTEQRDSAMYRCASSPAVAGETQYFGPGTRLLVL.

This clonotype was counted at least ten times. V usage is TRBV20-1 and J usage is TRBJ1-5, with D tentatively TRBD1 (5 bases). The CDR3 spans 13 residues. Germline lookup yields CDR1 DFQATT and CDR2 SNEGSKA (reference sequence). V lost 5 bases and J lost 4, with 12 bases in between. The CDR3: CSAPRGVNQPQHF. CDR3 DNA: TGCAGTGCTCCGCGGGGGGTGAATCAGCCCCAGCATTTT.

As for this clonotype: As the CDR3 is not closed by the conserved phenylalanine or tryptophan, this likely results from a read error. This chain uses TRBV19 with TRBJ1-1; D unresolved. The CDR3 contains 12 residues. The germline gives CDR1 LNHDA, CDR2 SQIVND (reference sequence). Between the trimmed V and J ends, which lost 10 bases and 2 bases, there was a span of 11 bases. CDR3 in amino acids: CATQVGNTEAFC. The CDR3 region has the DNA TGTGCCACCCAGGTAGGAAACACTGAAGCTTTCTGT.

This clonotype has a count of ten or more. This chain joins TRBV7-2 and TRBJ2-3; D not resolved. The CDR3 runs 15 residues. The V end was cut by 5 bases, the J end by 4 bases, with 16 bases between. Germline V gene data show CDR1 as SGHTA and CDR2 as FQGNSA. CDR3: CASSQYSSRADTQYF. CDR3 nucleotide sequence: TGTGCCAGCAGCCAATATTCGAGTAGGGCAGATACGCAGTATTTT.

This clonotype was seen many times. This chain links TRBV3-1 with TRBJ2-3; D unresolved. The V end was cut by 1 base, the J end by 7 bases, with 6 bases between. This CDR3 is built from 12 residues. The germline gives CDR1 LGHDT, CDR2 YNNKEL (reference sequence). As DNA, the CDR3 is TGTGCCAGCAGCCAAGCCGGAAATACGCAGTATTTT. The encoded protein is CASSQAGNTQYF.

As for this clonotype: One end of the junction fails to match germline, which may point to a read error. CDR3 region: CANSDTTSSEQFF. The CDR3 bases are TGTGCCAACAGTGATACAACTAGCAGTGAGCAGTTCTTC. The chain carries TRBV24-1 and TRBJ2-1; TRBD2 might be the D (6 bases). The germline gives CDR1 KGHDR, CDR2 SFDVKD. The CDR3 consists of 13 residues.